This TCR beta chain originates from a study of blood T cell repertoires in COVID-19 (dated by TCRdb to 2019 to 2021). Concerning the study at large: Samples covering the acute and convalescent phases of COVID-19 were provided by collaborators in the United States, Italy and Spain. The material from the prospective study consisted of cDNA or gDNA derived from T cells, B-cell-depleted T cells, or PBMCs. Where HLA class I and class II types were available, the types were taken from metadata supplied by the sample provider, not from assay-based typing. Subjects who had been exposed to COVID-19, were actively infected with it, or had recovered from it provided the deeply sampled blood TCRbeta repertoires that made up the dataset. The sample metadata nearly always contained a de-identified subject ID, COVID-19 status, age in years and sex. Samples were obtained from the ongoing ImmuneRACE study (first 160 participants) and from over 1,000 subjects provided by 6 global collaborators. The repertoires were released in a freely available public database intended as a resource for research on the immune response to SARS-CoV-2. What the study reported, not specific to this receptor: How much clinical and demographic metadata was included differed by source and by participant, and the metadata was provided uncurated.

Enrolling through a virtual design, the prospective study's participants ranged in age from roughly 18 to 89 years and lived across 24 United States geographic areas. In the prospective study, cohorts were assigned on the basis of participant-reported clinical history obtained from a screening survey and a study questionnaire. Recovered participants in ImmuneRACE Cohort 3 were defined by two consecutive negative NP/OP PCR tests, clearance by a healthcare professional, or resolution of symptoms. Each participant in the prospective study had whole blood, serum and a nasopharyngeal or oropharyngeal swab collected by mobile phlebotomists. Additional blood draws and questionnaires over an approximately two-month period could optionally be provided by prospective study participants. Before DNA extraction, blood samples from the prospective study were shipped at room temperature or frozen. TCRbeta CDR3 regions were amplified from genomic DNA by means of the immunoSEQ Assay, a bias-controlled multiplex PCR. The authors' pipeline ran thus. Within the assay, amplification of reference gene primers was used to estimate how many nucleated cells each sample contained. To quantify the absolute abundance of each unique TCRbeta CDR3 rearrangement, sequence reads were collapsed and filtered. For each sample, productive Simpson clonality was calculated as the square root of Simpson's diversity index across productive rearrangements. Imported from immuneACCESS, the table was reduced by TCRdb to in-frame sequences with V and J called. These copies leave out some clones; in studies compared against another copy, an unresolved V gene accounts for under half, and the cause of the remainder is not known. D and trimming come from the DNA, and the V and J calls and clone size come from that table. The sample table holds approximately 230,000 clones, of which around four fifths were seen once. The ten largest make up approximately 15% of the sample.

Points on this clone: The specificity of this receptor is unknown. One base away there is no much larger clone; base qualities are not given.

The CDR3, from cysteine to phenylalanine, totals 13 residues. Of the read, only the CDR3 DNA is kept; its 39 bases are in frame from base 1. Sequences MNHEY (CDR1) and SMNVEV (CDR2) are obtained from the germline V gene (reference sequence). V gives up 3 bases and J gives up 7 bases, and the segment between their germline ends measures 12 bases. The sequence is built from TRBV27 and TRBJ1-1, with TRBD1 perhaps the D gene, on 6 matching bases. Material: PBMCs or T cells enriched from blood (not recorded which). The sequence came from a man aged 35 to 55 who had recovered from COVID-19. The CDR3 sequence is CASSLVQGIEAFF. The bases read TGTGCCAGCAGTTTGGTACAGGGCATTGAAGCTTTCTTT.